The 31 T cell receptor beta chains below were found in one sample sequenced in a study of neurological immune-mediated disorders. One entry per CDR3 protein, called by TCRdb with MiXCR from the 5' RACE reads. The table lists 50,000 to 55,000 distinct CDR3 sequences, around a tenth of them singletons, with about 5.7% in the top ten. The sequencing sample was made of PBMCs. These receptors were obtained from a man in his 70s with HTLV-1-associated myelopathy (HAM/TSP).

This clonotype was observed a handful of times. The V and J genes are TRBV11-2 and TRBJ2-2, with D tentatively TRBD1 (5 bases). V was trimmed by 2 bases and J by 5 bases, leaving 15 bases between them. The CDR3 spans 16 residues. CDR1 is SGHAT and CDR2 is FQNNGV in the germline V gene. CDR3 sequence reads: CASSLTGHLETGELFF. Here the CDR3 DNA reads TGTGCCAGCAGCTTAACAGGTCACTTGGAAACCGGGGAGCTGTTTTTT.

This clonotype appeared many times. The chain joins TRBV7-9 to TRBJ2-3; D might be TRBD1 or TRBD2, each matching 5 bases. V was shortened by 1 base and J by 2 bases, with 10 bases between the two germline ends. This CDR3 is 15 amino acids long. The germline V gene encodes CDR1 SEHNR and CDR2 FQNEAQ (reference sequence). In nucleotides, the CDR3 is TGTGCCAGCAGCTTAGAAGGGACGCTCACAGATACGCAGTATTTT. Its translation: CASSLEGTLTDTQYF.

This chain connects TRBV6-6 to TRBJ2-2, with TRBD2 matching 11 bases. Germline CDR1 is MNHNY and CDR2 is SVGAGI (reference sequence). The V gene end was trimmed by 6 bases and the J gene end by 5 bases; junction bases not matched to a gene: 5. CDR3 size: 15 residues. The CDR3 DNA is TGTGCCAGCAGGATCGGGACTAGCGGTACCGGGGAGCTGTTTTTT. Translating gives CASRIGTSGTGELFF.

V gene TRBV20-1 combines with J gene TRBJ1-4; a possible D gene is TRBD1 (5 bases). This CDR3 spans 16 amino acids. The V end was cut by 6 bases, the J end by 0 bases, with 17 bases between. Germline assignment: CDR1 DFQATT and CDR2 SNEGSKA (reference sequence). The CDR3 protein is CSARDGLTPTNEKLFF. As DNA, the CDR3 is TGCAGTGCCAGGGATGGTCTGACCCCAACTAATGAAAAACTGTTTTTT.

In its sample, this clonotype was seen many times. The rearrangement links TRBV7-2 to TRBJ2-5; 8 bases are shared with TRBD2. Germline values: CDR1 SGHTA, CDR2 FQGNSA. V trimming: 2 bases; J trimming: 4 bases; junction bases outside the gene matches: 9. CDR3 length equals 16 residues. CDR3 nucleotides: TGTGCCAGCAGCTTATTCGCCGCGGGGGGAAGAGAGACCCAGTACTTC. Protein: CASSLFAAGGRETQYF.

This clonotype is deemed medium-sized. The genes are TRBV20-1 and TRBJ2-7; perhaps TRBD1 as D (6 bases). Germline V gives CDR1 DFQATT, CDR2 SNEGSKA (reference sequence). The V end was cut by 7 bases, the J end by 4 bases, with 14 bases between. The CDR3 is made up of 12 amino acids. The CDR3 DNA reads TGCAGTGGGATGAACAGGGAGTACGAGCAGTACTTC. This translates into CSGMNREYEQYF.

There are many counts of this clonotype. The chain couples TRBV20-1 to TRBJ2-7, with TRBD1 matching 7 bases. With 6 bases clipped from V and 0 bases from J, the junction kept 11 bases outside the gene matches. Germline V gene lookup returns CDR1 DFQATT and CDR2 SNEGSKA (reference sequence). CDR3 length equals 15 residues. The CDR3 bases are TGCAGTGCCACTGGGACGGGACAGCACTCCTACGAGCAGTACTTC. It is translated as CSATGTGQHSYEQYF.

This clonotype was picked up many times. The V call is TRBV7-3, the J call TRBJ2-3; tentatively, D is TRBD2 (6 bases). V shed 1 base and J shed 4 bases, with 12 bases lying between them. CDR3 length equals 15 residues. Germline CDR1 and CDR2: SGHTA and FQGTGA. The CDR3 sequence is CASSLNAGLADTQYF. CDR3 sequence (DNA): TGTGCCAGCAGCTTAAACGCGGGACTTGCAGATACGCAGTATTTT.

In regard to this clonotype: Its ends do not fully match the called genes, so a read error is possible. V usage is TRBV7-9 and J usage is TRBJ2-2; D uncertain. CDR3 length: 18 amino acids. Germline values: CDR1 SEHNR, CDR2 FQNEAQ (reference sequence). CDR3 sequence reads: CARSLTATRRKNTGELFF. In DNA, the CDR3 is TGTGCCAGAAGCTTAACCGCAACAAGACGGAAAAACACCGGGGAGCTGTTTTTT.

In this sample, this clonotype turned up many times. The chain employs TRBV7-2 and TRBJ2-1, with TRBD1 matching over 11 bases. Germline V gene lookup returns CDR1 SGHTA and CDR2 FQGNSA. J was trimmed by 7 bases and V by 4 bases; bases with no gene match: 9. This CDR3 spans 16 amino acids. The chain's CDR3 is CASSSDRDRGGNEQFF. As DNA, the CDR3 is TGTGCCAGCAGCTCAGACCGGGACAGGGGGGGTAATGAGCAGTTCTTC. Full variable domain (rest looked up from reference TRBV7-2 and TRBJ2-1): GAGVSQSPSNKVTEKGKDVELRCDPISGHTALYWYRQSLGQGLEFLIYFQGNSAPDKSGLPSDRFSAERTGGSVSTLTIQRTQQEDSAVYLCASSSDRDRGGNEQFFGPGTRLTVL.

There are many counts of this clonotype. The chain links TRBV28 to TRBJ2-7; 13 positions agree with TRBD2. After removal of 6 bases from V and 2 bases from J, the junction contained 10 bases not matched to a gene. The CDR3 sequence is 17 residues long. CDR1 is MDHEN, CDR2 SYDVKM, per germline. The CDR3 reads CASRGTSGMPVTYEQYF. CDR3 DNA: TGTGCCAGCAGGGGGACTAGCGGGATGCCCGTAACCTACGAGCAGTACTTC.

In this sample, this clonotype turned up many times. This chain uses TRBV20-1 with TRBJ2-3; 9 bases are shared with TRBD1. With 7 bases clipped from V and 8 bases from J, the junction kept 16 bases outside the gene matches. Germline CDR1 and CDR2: DFQATT and SNEGSKA (reference sequence). The CDR3 totals 15 residues. This CDR3 is CSVSRPGTGFSTQYF. CDR3 in DNA: TGCAGTGTTTCCCGTCCGGGGACAGGGTTTAGTACGCAGTATTTT.

Regarding this clonotype: This may be a read error: a much more frequent sequence differs by one nucleotide. The V and J genes are TRBV7-9 and TRBJ2-2; no firm D call. This CDR3 spans 14 amino acids. Germline CDR1 and CDR2: SEHNR and FQNEAQ (reference sequence). The CDR3 coding sequence is TGTGACAGCAGAAGGGCCCTGAACACCGGGGAGCTGTTTTTT. This gives the protein CDSRRALNTGELFF.

The J gene is TRBJ2-2, the V gene TRBV7-6; D is possibly TRBD2 (5 bases). V was clipped by 0 bases and J by 5 bases, with 7 bases between them. Germline values: CDR1 SGHVS, CDR2 FNYEAQ. This CDR3 has 14 amino acids. The CDR3 bases are TGTGCCAGCAGCTTAGCGAGGGATACCGGGGAGCTGTTTTTT. This translates into CASSLARDTGELFF.

In this sample, this clonotype turned up once. It may be a read error: a sequence one base away is much more abundant. V is TRBV20-1 and J is TRBJ1-5, with D uncertain. This CDR3 is 16 amino acids long. Germline V gene sequence: CDR1 DFQATT, CDR2 SNEGSKA (reference sequence). The CDR3 nucleotides read TGCAGTGCTAGAGTCCGAGACGGGGATAGCAATCAGACCCAGCATTTT. Its translation is CSARVRDGDSNQTQHF.

In this sample, this clonotype turned up many times. The chain carries TRBV7-9 and TRBJ2-1; D is unresolved. The CDR3 contains 13 residues. Trimming stripped 2 bases from V and 7 bases from J, with 9 bases between. CDR1 and CDR2 (germline): SEHNR, FQNEAQ (reference sequence). The CDR3 bases are TGTGCCAGCAGCTTATCTGTTGGGAATGAGCAGTTCTTC. Its protein is CASSLSVGNEQFF.

By proportion, this clonotype is medium-sized (0.01 to 0.1%). The CDR3 bases are TGTGCCAGCAGTTTGGGGCCTAAAAATTCACCCCTCCACTTT. It is translated as CASSLGPKNSPLHF. The chain recombines TRBV12-3 or TRBV12-4 with TRBJ1-6, with D possibly matching TRBD1 (5 bases). The CDR3 has 14 amino acids. V lost 3 bases and J 7 bases, leaving 10 bases between the germline ends.

Notes on this clonotype: A read error may explain this, as a much larger clone is one base away. The CDR3 bases are TGCAGTGCCACCGGGGCTCAAAACAACATTCAGTACTTC. It is translated as CSATGAQNNIQYF. The chain carries TRBV20-1 and TRBJ2-4; D is tentatively TRBD1 or TRBD2 (5 bases each). The V and J ends lost 6 bases and 7 bases respectively, with 16 bases between them. CDR1 and CDR2 from the germline V gene are DFQATT and SNEGSKA (reference sequence). This CDR3 region has 13 residues.

In this sample, this clonotype turned up many times. The rearrangement joins TRBV20-1 to TRBJ1-5; 9 bases are shared with TRBD1. Per germline, CDR1 DFQATT and CDR2 SNEGSKA (reference sequence). V gave up 6 bases and J gave up 11 bases; unmatched junction bases: 11. The CDR3 extends over 13 amino acids. The CDR3 DNA sequence: TGCAGTGCCCTTCGGACAGGGGAAAAGGCCCAGCATTTT. This encodes CSALRTGEKAQHF.

This clonotype was counted at least ten times. The V call is TRBV7-9, the J call TRBJ1-1; weak D call: TRBD1 (6 bases). The CDR3 length is 14 residues. Per the germline V gene, CDR1 is SEHNR and CDR2 is FQNEAQ (reference sequence). Deletions cut 5 bases from V and 5 bases from J, with 15 bases between. This CDR3 reads CASSQLQGRTEAFF. CDR3 DNA sequence: TGTGCCAGCAGCCAATTGCAGGGGAGGACTGAAGCTTTCTTT.

The table lists this clonotype with many counts. The CDR3 sequence: CASSPSGSATNEKLFF. CDR3 nucleotide sequence: TGTGCCAGCTCACCGTCCGGATCCGCAACTAATGAAAAACTGTTTTTT. This chain uses TRBV18 with TRBJ1-4; D ambiguous. V lost 3 bases and J lost 0, with 11 bases in between. Germline CDR1 is KGHSH and CDR2 is LQKENI. The CDR3 contains 16 residues.

The rearrangement uses TRBV7-3 and TRBJ2-2, with 9 bases that match TRBD2. From germline, CDR1 is SGHTA and CDR2 FQGTGA. The CDR3 extends over 17 amino acids. J was trimmed by 4 bases and V by 6 bases; bases with no gene match: 12. The CDR3 loop is CASSYSGRSIGTGELFF. CDR3 coding DNA: TGTGCCAGCAGTTATAGCGGGAGAAGCATTGGCACCGGGGAGCTGTTTTTT.

This clonotype showed up just a few times. A much larger clone lies one base from this, so it may be a read error. The chain uses TRBV5-6 and TRBJ1-4; 7 bases are shared with TRBD1. The CDR3 totals 16 residues. Per germline, CDR1 SGHDT and CDR2 YYEEEE. The CDR3 DNA sequence: TGTGCCAGCAGCCAGGGGGGGGCTACAGTGAATGAAACACTGTTTTTT. This encodes CASSQGGATVNETLFF.

This clonotype was observed many times. This chain joins TRBV5-5 and TRBJ2-2; D is undetermined. V was shortened by 2 bases and J by 7 bases, with 9 bases between the two germline ends. This CDR3 comprises 13 residues. Germline V gene sequence: CDR1 SGHKS, CDR2 YYEKEE (reference sequence). In nucleotides, the CDR3 is TGTGCCAGCAGCTTTTCAGTGGACGGGGAGCTGTTTTTT. This sequence encodes CASSFSVDGELFF.

Many counts were recorded for this clonotype. The chain carries TRBV20-1 and TRBJ1-2; 7 nucleotides line up with TRBD1. Germline CDR1 and CDR2: DFQATT and SNEGSKA (reference sequence). The V and J ends lost 6 bases and 8 bases, in that order; junction bases with no gene match: 9. This CDR3 is built from 12 residues. CDR3 nucleotide sequence: TGCAGTGCCGGATCGGGACAGTCAGGCTACACCTTC. Residues: CSAGSGQSGYTF.

This clonotype was recorded at least ten times. The chain uses TRBV12-3 or TRBV12-4 and TRBJ1-5; no reliable D call. Trimming pared 5 bases from V and 0 bases from J, leaving 8 bases between. The CDR3 is 14 residues long. This CDR3 is CASSRTDSNQPQHF. The CDR3 coding sequence is TGTGCCAGCAGTCGGACGGATAGCAATCAGCCCCAGCATTTT.

Only one count was recorded for this clonotype. The chain is built from TRBV6-5 and TRBJ2-7; D gene ambiguous. Deletions cut 5 bases from V and 0 bases from J, with 11 bases between. The CDR3 length is 14 residues. CDR1 and CDR2 from the germline V gene are MNHEY and SVGAGI. The CDR3 bases are TGTGCCAGCAGTAGCACTCGGACCTCCTACGAGCAGTACTTC. Translated: CASSSTRTSYEQYF.

Ten or more counts support this clonotype. One end of the junction does not line up with germline, which may come from a read error. The chain combines TRBV7-2 with TRBJ2-7; 8 bases line up with TRBD1. The germline gives CDR1 SGHTA, CDR2 FQGNSA. This CDR3 has 13 residues. The CDR3 region is CASSLVSGGEEYF. The DNA for the CDR3 is TGTGCCAGCAGCTTGGTGTCAGGGGGCGAGGAGTACTTC.

By share of the sample, this clonotype is medium-sized. The chain has TRBV5-1 and TRBJ2-5, with 9 bases that match TRBD2. The CDR3 sequence is 16 residues long. V dropped 4 bases and J dropped 3; count of bases not matched to a gene: 10. Germline CDR1 is SGHRS and CDR2 is YFSETQ. In DNA form, the CDR3 reads TGCGCCAGCAGCCTTCAACCCTTAGCGGGAGAAGAGACCCAGTACTTC. Its translation: CASSLQPLAGEETQYF.

This clonotype has at least ten counts. This chain joins TRBV7-3 and TRBJ2-1, with 9 bases lining up with TRBD2. V was clipped by 2 bases and J by 7 bases; unmatched bases: 3. The CDR3 length is 14 residues. The germline V gene has CDR1 SGHTA and CDR2 FQGTGA. The CDR3 loop reads CASSLAGGPNEQFF. In DNA form, the CDR3 reads TGTGCCAGCAGCTTAGCGGGAGGGCCGAATGAGCAGTTCTTC.

This clonotype came up many times. The chain recombines TRBV27 with TRBJ2-7; 7 bases align to TRBD1. V shed 6 bases and J 7 bases; nucleotides not matched to a gene: 6. Looked up from germline, CDR1 is MNHEY and CDR2 is SMNVEV (reference sequence). The CDR3 has 12 residues. Here the CDR3 reads CASRTQGQEQYF. The CDR3, as DNA: TGTGCCAGCAGAACACAGGGGCAAGAGCAGTACTTC.